This TCR beta chain is drawn from a study of vaccination and CD4 T cells after COVID-19. Treatment denoted: approximately nine-day PBMC culture with coronavirus spike peptide pools or control peptides (ViraFEST assay). Germline V gene sequence: CDR1 MNHNS, CDR2 SASEGT. V shed 7 bases, J shed 7 bases, and the junction held 11 bases outside the gene matches. The CDR3 is 15 residues long. Cultured CD4+ T-cell DNA underwent Oncomine TCR Beta short-read sequencing. MiXCR, applied by TCRdb to the PCR reads, yields one record per CDR3 protein. The table includes roughly 12,000 distinct CDR3 sequences, approximately 60% detected once. This clonotype was observed a handful of times. Antigen: not known.

The source material was CD4+ T cells from blood, cultured in vitro, sampled before SARS-CoV-2 vaccination. The chain is built from TRBV6-1 and TRBJ1-5; 9 bases fit TRBD1. This clonotype was sampled from a human donor who had recovered from COVID-19. The CDR3 is CASIQTGGAGQPQHF. CDR3 in DNA: TGTGCCAGCATTCAAACAGGGGGCGCGGGACAGCCCCAGCATTTT.